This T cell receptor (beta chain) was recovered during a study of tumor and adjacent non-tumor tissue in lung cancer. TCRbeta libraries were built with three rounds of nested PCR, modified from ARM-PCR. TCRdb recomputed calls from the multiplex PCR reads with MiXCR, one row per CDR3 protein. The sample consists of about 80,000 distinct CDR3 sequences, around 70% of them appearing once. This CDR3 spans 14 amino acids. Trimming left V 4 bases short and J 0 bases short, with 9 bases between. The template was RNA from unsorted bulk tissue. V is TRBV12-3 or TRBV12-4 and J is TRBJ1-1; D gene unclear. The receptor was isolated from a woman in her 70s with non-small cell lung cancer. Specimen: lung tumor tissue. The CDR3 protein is CASSWAVLNTEAFF. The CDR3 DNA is TGTGCCAGCAGTTGGGCAGTTTTGAACACTGAAGCTTTCTTT.